The text below deals with one TCR beta chain. Its antigen remains unidentified. This CDR3 region has 15 residues. Trimming removed 3 bases from V and 4 bases from J; junction bases left unmatched: 7. Per germline, CDR1 LNHNV and CDR2 YYDKDF (reference sequence). These data come from a study of cytomegalovirus exposure and HLA in healthy donors. General study findings and limits: Cytomegalovirus status was reportedly diagnosed by the classifier with high specificity and sensitivity. While the bulk of TCR sequences proved rare, some public TCRs turned up in many donors. TCR beta chains numbering 150 to 200 were designated cytomegalovirus-associated.

Assay: immunoSEQ multiplex PCR; the TCRdb copy retains only in-frame clones and omits some. Altogether roughly 130,000 clones are present, around nine tenths being singletons, with the ten largest covering around 3.4%. The chain has TRBV15 and TRBJ2-3, with 7 bases fitting TRBD1. The sample comprised PBMCs. This TCR came from a man aged 25 to 45 in good health and CMV-seronegative. The CDR3 region is CATSRDRPSADTQYF. As DNA, the CDR3 is TGTGCCACCAGCAGGGACAGGCCCAGCGCAGATACGCAGTATTTT.